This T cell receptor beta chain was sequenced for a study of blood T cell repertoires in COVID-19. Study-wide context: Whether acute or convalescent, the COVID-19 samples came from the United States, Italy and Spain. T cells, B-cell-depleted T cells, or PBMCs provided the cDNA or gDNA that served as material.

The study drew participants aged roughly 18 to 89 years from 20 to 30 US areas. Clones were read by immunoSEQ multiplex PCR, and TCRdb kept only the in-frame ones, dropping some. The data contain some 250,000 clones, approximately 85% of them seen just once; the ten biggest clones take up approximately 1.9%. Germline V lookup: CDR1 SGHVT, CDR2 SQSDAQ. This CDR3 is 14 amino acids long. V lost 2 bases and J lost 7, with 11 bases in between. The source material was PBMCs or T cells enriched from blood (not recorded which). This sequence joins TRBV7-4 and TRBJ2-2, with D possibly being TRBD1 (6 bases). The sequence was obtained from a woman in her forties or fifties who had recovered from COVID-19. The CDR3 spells CASSLSTGIGELFF. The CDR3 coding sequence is TGTGCCAGCAGCTTATCCACAGGGATCGGGGAGCTGTTTTTT.